This section outlines one T cell receptor beta chain sequence together with its context. Seattle participants joined during active infection and were tracked over time. Per the original data handling: From reference gene primer amplification, estimates of nucleated cell counts were derived. This table comes from immunoSEQ multiplex PCR, and its TCRdb copy is limited to in-frame clones, with some not included. The V and J calls and clone size come from that table; D and trimming were worked out from the DNA. The sample lists 45,000 to 50,000 clones; 86% were seen once. This entry comes from a study of blood T cell repertoires in COVID-19. Study information: T cells, B-cell-depleted T cells, or PBMCs supplied cDNA or gDNA.

V lost 1 base, J lost 6 bases, and 21 bases lay in between. The germline gives CDR1 SGHAT, CDR2 FQNNGV. The CDR3 is 17 residues long. The sequencing input was peripheral blood. The TCR was taken from a woman older than 75 with COVID-19, enrolled during active disease. The chain has TRBV11-2 and TRBJ1-2; no firm D call. Here the CDR3 reads CASSLGNRVPRGDGYTF. The CDR3 region has the DNA TGTGCCAGCAGCTTAGGAAACCGGGTTCCACGGGGAGATGGCTACACCTTC.